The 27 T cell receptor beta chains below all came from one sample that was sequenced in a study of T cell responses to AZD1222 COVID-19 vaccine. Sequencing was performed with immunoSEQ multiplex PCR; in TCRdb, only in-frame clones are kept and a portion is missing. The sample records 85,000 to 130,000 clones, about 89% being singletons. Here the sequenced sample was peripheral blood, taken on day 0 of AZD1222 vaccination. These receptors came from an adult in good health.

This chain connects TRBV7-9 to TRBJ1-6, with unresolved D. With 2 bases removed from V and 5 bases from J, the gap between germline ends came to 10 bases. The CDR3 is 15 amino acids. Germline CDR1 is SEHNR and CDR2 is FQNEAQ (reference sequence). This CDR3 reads CASSLSGKNNSPLHF. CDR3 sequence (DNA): TGTGCCAGCAGCTTAAGCGGAAAGAATAATTCACCCCTCCACTTT.

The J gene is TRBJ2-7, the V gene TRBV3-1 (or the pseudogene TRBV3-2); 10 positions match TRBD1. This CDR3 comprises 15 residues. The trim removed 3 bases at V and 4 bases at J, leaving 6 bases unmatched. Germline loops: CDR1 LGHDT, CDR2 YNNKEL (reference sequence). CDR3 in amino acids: CASSHFLDRGYEQYF. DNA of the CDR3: TGTGCCAGCAGCCATTTCTTGGACAGGGGGTACGAGCAGTACTTC.

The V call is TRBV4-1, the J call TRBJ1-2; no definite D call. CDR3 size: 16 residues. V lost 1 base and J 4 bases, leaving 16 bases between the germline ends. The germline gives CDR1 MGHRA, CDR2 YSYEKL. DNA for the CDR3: TGCGCCAGCAGCCAAGTTCTGGGCAGGCGCGCCTATGGCTACACCTTC. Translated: CASSQVLGRRAYGYTF.

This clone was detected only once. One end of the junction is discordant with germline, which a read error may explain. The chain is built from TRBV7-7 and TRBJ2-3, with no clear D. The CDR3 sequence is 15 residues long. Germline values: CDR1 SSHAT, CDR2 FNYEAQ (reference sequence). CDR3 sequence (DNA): TGTGCTAGCAGCTTAGGCGACGCCCGCACAGATACGCAGTATTTT. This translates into CASSLGDARTDTQYF.

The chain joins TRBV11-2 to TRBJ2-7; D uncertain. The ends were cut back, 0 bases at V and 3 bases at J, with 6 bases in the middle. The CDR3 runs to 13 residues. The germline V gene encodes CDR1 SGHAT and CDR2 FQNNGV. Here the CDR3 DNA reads TGTGCCAGCAGCTTAGAGGCAAGCTACGAGCAGTACTTC. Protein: CASSLEASYEQYF. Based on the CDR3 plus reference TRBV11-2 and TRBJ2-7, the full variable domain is EAGVAQSPRYKIIEKRQSVAFWCNPISGHATLYWYQQILGQGPKLLIQFQNNGVVDDSQLPKDRFSAERLKGVDSTLKIQPAKLEDSAVYLCASSLEASYEQYFGPGTRLTVT.

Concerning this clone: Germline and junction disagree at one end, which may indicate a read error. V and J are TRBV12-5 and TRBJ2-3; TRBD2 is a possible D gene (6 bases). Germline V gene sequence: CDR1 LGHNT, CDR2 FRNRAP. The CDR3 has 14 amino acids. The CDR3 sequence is CASGLLPGGDPGHF. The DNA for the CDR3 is TGTGCTAGTGGTTTGCTGCCAGGAGGGGACCCCGGACACTTT.

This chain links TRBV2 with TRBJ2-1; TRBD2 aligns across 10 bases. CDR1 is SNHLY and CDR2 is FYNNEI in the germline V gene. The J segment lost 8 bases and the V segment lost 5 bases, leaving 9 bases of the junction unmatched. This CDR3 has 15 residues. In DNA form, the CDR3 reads TGTGCCAGCAGTAGTCTAGCGGGAGTGCATGATGAGCAGTTCTTC. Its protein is CASSSLAGVHDEQFF.

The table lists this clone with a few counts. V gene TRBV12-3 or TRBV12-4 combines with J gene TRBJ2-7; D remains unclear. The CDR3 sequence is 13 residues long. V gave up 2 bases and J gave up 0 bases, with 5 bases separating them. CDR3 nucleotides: TGTGCCAGCAGTTTACGGAGCTCCTACGAGCAGTACTTC. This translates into CASSLRSSYEQYF.

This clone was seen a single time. In DNA, the CDR3 is TGTGCCAGCACACTTTTATCGGAGAACACTGAAGCTTTCTTT. Protein sequence: CASTLLSENTEAFF. The V gene is TRBV7-9, the J gene TRBJ1-1, with D unresolved. V lost 7 bases, J lost 1 base, and 13 bases lay in between. Germline assignment: CDR1 SEHNR and CDR2 FQNEAQ (reference sequence). The CDR3 totals 14 residues.

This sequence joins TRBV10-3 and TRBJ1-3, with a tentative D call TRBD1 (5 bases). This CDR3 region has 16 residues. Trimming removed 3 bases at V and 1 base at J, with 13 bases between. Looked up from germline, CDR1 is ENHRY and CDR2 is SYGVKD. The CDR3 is CAISDGEGRSGNTIYF. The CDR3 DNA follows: TGTGCCATCAGTGACGGGGAGGGGCGGTCTGGAAACACCATATATTTT.

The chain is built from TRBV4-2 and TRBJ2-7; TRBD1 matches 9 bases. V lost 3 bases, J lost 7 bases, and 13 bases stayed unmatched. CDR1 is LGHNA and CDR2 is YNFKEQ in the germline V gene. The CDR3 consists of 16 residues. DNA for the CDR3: TGTGCCAGCAGCCACGGCGCCGGGACAGGGATTTGGGAGCAGTACTTC. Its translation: CASSHGAGTGIWEQYF.

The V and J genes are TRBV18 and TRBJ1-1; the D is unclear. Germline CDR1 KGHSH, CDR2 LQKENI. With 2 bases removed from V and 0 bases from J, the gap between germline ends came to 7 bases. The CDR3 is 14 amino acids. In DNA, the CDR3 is TGTGCCAGCTCACCAGGAACCTTGAACACTGAAGCTTTCTTT. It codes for CASSPGTLNTEAFF.

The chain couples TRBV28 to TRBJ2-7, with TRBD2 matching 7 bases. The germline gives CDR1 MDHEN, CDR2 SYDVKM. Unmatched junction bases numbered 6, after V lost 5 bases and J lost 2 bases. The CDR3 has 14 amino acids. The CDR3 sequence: CASSPPGGTYEQYF. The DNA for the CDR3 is TGTGCCAGCAGTCCCCCGGGGGGTACCTACGAGCAGTACTTC. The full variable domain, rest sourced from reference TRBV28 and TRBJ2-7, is DVKVTQSSRYLVKRTGEKVFLECVQDMDHENMFWYRQDPGLGLRLIYFSYDVKMKEKGDIPEGYSVSREKKERFSLILESASTNQTSMYLCASSPPGGTYEQYFGPGTRLTVT.

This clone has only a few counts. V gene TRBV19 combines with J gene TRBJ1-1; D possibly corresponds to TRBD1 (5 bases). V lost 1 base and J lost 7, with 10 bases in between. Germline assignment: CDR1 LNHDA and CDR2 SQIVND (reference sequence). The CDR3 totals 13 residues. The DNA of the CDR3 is TGTGCCAGTAGTATAGGACAGAACGGTGAAGCTTTCTTT. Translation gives CASSIGQNGEAFF.

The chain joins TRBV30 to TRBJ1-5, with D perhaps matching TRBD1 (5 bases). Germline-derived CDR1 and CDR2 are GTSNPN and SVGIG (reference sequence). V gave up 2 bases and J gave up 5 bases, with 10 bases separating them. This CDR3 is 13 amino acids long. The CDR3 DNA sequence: TGTGCCTGGAGTATGGGGGAAGATCAGCCCCAGCATTTT. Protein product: CAWSMGEDQPQHF.

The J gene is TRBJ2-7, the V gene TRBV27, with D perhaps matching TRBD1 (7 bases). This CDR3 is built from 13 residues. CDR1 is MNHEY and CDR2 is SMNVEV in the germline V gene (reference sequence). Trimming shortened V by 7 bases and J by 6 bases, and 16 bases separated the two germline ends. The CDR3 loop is CASNYRGGGEQYF. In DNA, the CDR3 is TGTGCCAGCAACTACAGGGGAGGTGGCGAGCAGTACTTC.

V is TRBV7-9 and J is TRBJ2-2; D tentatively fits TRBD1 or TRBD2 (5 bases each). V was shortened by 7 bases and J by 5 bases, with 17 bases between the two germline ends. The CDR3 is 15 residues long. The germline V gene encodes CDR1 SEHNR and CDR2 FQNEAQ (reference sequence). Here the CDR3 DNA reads TGTGCCAGCACCTCCCCAGGGTCGGGAACCGGGGAGCTGTTTTTT. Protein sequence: CASTSPGSGTGELFF.

The CDR3 loop reads CASSGKGVSGNTIYF. CDR3 nucleotide sequence: TGTGCCAGCAGCGGCAAGGGGGTCTCTGGAAACACCATATATTTT. This rearrangement joins TRBV7-9 to TRBJ1-3; tentatively, D is TRBD1 (6 bases). The CDR3 sequence is 15 residues long. The V and J ends lost 5 bases and 0 bases respectively, with 11 bases between them. The germline V gene has CDR1 SEHNR and CDR2 FQNEAQ (reference sequence).

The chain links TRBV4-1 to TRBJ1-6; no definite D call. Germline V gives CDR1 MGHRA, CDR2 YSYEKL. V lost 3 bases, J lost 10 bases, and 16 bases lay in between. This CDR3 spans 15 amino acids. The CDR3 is CASSHEGGLGSPLHF. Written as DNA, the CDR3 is TGCGCCAGCAGCCATGAAGGCGGGCTTGGCTCACCCCTCCACTTT.

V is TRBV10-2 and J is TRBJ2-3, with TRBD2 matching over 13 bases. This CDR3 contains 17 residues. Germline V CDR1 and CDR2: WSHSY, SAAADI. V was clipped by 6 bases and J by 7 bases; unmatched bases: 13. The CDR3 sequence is CASRAPGLAGIWYTQYF. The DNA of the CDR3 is TGCGCCAGCAGGGCCCCGGGACTAGCGGGAATTTGGTATACGCAGTATTTT.

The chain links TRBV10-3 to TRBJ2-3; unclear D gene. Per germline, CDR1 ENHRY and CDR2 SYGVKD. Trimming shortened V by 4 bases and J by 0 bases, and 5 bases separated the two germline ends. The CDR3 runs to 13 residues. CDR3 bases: TGTGCCATCAGTGCCGCTAGCACAGATACGCAGTATTTT. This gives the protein CAISAASTDTQYF.

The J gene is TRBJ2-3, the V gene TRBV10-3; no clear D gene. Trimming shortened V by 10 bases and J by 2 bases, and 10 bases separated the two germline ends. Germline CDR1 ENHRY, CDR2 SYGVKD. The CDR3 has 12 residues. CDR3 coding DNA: TGTGCCACTTACTCCGACACAGATACGCAGTATTTT. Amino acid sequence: CATYSDTDTQYF.

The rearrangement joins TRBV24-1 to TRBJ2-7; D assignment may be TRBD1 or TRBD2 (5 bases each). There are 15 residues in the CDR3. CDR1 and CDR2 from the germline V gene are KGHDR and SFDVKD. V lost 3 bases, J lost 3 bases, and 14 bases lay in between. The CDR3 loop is CATSDPGPKYYEQYF. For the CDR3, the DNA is TGTGCCACCAGTGATCCGGGACCGAAGTACTACGAGCAGTACTTC.

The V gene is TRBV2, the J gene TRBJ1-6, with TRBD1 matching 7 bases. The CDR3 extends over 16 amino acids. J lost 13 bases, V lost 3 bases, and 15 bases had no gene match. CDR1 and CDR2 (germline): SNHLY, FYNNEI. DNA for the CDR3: TGTGCCAGCAGTGATATTCCCGGACAGGCCTTTTGGCCCCTCCACTTT. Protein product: CASSDIPGQAFWPLHF.

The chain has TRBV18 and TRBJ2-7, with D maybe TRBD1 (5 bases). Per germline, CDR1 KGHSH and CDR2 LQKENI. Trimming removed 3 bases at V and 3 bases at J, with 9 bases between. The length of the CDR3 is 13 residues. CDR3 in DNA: TGTGCCAGCTCACCCCAGGACAACTACGAGCAGTACTTC. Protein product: CASSPQDNYEQYF.

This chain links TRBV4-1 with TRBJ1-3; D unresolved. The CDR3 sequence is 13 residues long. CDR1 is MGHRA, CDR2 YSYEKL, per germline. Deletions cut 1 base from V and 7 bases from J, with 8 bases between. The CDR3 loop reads CASSQVDLNTIYF. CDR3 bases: TGCGCCAGCAGCCAAGTTGATTTGAACACCATATATTTT.

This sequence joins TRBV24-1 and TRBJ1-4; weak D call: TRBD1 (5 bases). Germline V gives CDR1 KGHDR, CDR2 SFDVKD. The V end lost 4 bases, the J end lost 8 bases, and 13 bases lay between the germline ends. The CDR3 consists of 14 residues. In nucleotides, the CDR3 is TGTGCCACCAGTGACACGGGGCCGGGGGAAAAACTGTTTTTT. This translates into CATSDTGPGEKLFF.